This is a list of T cell receptor beta chains from one sample in a study of technical replicates of blood from a handful of donors. The data were produced by immunoSEQ multiplex PCR, yet TCRdb's version contains in-frame clones alone and is incomplete. The sample lists 80,000 to 95,000 clones; about 93% were seen once. Sequenced input: T cells isolated from PBMCs. All receptors derive from a human donor in good health. Each CDR3 is given with its conserved first and last residue. The D gene is left open where the match is weak. Size is stated for part of the rows, as once, few or many counts, or as a class when the clone is expanded.

TRBJ1-3 | NA | NA | TRBV2 | TGTGCCAGCAGTGAAGGTGCGGGGTTTGGAAACACCATATATTTT | CASSEGAGFGNTIYF
TRBJ2-7 | NA | TRBD2 | TRBV4-1 | TGCGCCAGCAGCCCGGACGAAAGCGGGGGGGCAGGTGAGCAGTACTTC | CASSPDESGGAGEQYF
TRBJ1-1 | NA | TRBD1 | TRBV7-3 | TGTGCCAGCAGCTTGCAGGGACAGGGGGCTGAAGCTTTCTTT | CASSLQGQGAEAFF
TRBJ2-1 | NA | NA | TRBV5-1 | TGCGCCAGCAGCTTGGGTTCAGGGGGTAGGAGGGAGAATGAGCAGTTCTTC | CASSLGSGGRRENEQFF
TRBJ1-2 | NA | TRBD1 | TRBV30 | TGTGCCTGGGGGGGACAGGGTAACTATGGCTACACCTTC | CAWGGQGNYGYTF
TRBJ2-5 | NA | NA | TRBV7-3 | TGTGCCAGCAGCGAGAGTGGAGAGACCCAGTACTTC | CASSESGETQYF
TRBJ2-7 | NA | TRBD1 | TRBV27 | TGTGCCAGCAGTACACAGGGGGCGGCCTACGAGCAGTACTTC | CASSTQGAAYEQYF
TRBJ2-1 | NA | TRBD1 | TRBV6-1 | TGTGCCAGCAGTGAAGTTGGGACAGGGGGCGATGAGCAGTTCTTC | CASSEVGTGGDEQFF
TRBJ2-7 | once | TRBD1 | TRBV9 | TGTGCCAGCAGCGCCGGGACAGGGGGCTTCGAGCAGTACTTC | CASSAGTGGFEQYF
TRBJ2-3 | once | NA | TRBV6-1 | TGTGCCAGCAGTGAAGCTGGAGGGGACCACACAGATACGCAGTATTTT | CASSEAGGDHTDTQYF
TRBJ1-2 | NA | TRBD1 | TRBV9 | TGTGCCAGCAGCCCCCCGACAGGGGCCCTCCCCAATGGCTACACCTTC | CASSPPTGALPNGYTF
TRBJ1-5 | NA | NA | TRBV4-1 | TGCGCCAGCAGCCAAGCTGTAGATCAGCCCCAGCATTTT | CASSQAVDQPQHF
TRBJ2-1 | NA | TRBD2 | TRBV29-1 | TGCAGCGTTGTGGGGAGGGCGGGAGGGCCGGGCAATGAGCAGTTCTTC | CSVVGRAGGPGNEQFF
TRBJ2-3 | NA | NA | TRBV5-4 | TGTGCCAGCAGCTTGGGGGGGGTTAGCACAGATACGCAGTATTTT | CASSLGGVSTDTQYF
TRBJ1-2 | NA | TRBD1 | TRBV5-6 | TGTGCCAGCAGTTTGGAGACAGGGTATGGCTACACCTTC | CASSLETGYGYTF
TRBJ2-1 | NA | NA | TRBV5-1 | TGCGCCAGCAGCCCCGGTAGAGTCAGCGGTGAGCAGTTCTTC | CASSPGRVSGEQFF
TRBJ2-7 | NA | TRBD2 | TRBV12-5 | TGTGCTAGTGGTTTGGGGACTAGCGGCGACGAGCAGTACTTC | CASGLGTSGDEQYF
TRBJ2-7 | NA | TRBD2 | TRBV5-1 | TGCGCCAGCAGCTTGGGGCCGGGGGCGGGAGGGCCGATCTACGAGCAGTACTTC | CASSLGPGAGGPIYEQYF
TRBJ2-5 | NA | TRBD2 | TRBV6-1 | TGTGCCAGCAGTGAAGAAAGTGGGGAGGGGCCGGAGACCCAGTACTTC | CASSEESGEGPETQYF
TRBJ1-2 | NA | TRBD1 | TRBV7-6 | TGTGCCAGCAGCTCCCTGGGACAGGGGGCTAACTATGGCTACACCTTC | CASSSLGQGANYGYTF
TRBJ2-3 | NA | NA | TRBV7-7 | TGTGCTAGCAGCTTACAAGACACGGATACGCAGTATTTT | CASSLQDTDTQYF
TRBJ2-3 | NA | NA | TRBV4-1 | TGCGCCAGCAGCCAAGTATTAACGAAGGGGTACACAGATACGCAGTATTTT | CASSQVLTKGYTDTQYF
TRBJ2-1 | NA | TRBD2 | TRBV2 | TGTGCCAGCAGTGAATCTCTAGCGGGAGTTGAGCAGTTCTTC | CASSESLAGVEQFF
TRBJ2-5 | once | TRBD2 | TRBV29-1 | TGCAGCGTGATCGTGCTAGCGGGGGCCCAAGAGACCCAGTACTTC | CSVIVLAGAQETQYF
TRBJ2-2 | NA | NA | TRBV19 | TGTGCCAGTAACAGTCTCGGGGAGCTGTTTTTT | CASNSLGELFF
TRBJ1-2 | NA | NA | TRBV5-6 | TGTGCCAGCAGCAGTACAGGGCTAGGCAACTATGGCTACACCTTC | CASSSTGLGNYGYTF
TRBJ2-5 | NA | TRBD1 | TRBV6-5 | TGTGCCAGCAGTTACTCTGGGACAGGGGCCCAAGAGACCCAGTACTTC | CASSYSGTGAQETQYF
TRBJ1-4 | NA | TRBD1 | TRBV6-1 | TGTGCCAGCAGTGAAGCGACCGGGACAGGTCGGGAAAAACTGTTTTTT | CASSEATGTGREKLFF
TRBJ1-2 | NA | NA | TRBV4-2 | TGTGCCAGCAGCCAAGATCATCAGGGCCGCTATGGCTACACCTTC | CASSQDHQGRYGYTF
TRBJ2-7 | once | NA | TRBV7-9 | TGTGCCAGCAGCTTATCACTATACGAGCAGTACTTC | CASSLSLYEQYF
TRBJ1-3 | NA | NA | TRBV10-1 | TGCGCCAGCAGTGTAGACAACTCTGGAAACACCATATATTTT | CASSVDNSGNTIYF
TRBJ2-5 | once | TRBD1 | TRBV5-1 | TGCGCCAGCAGCTATGGGACAGAAGAGACCCAGTACTTC | CASSYGTEETQYF
TRBJ2-7 | NA | NA | TRBV5-1 | TGCGCCAGCAGCGAGGAGCTAGGGGCTGGGGCTCTCGAGCAGTACTTC | CASSEELGAGALEQYF